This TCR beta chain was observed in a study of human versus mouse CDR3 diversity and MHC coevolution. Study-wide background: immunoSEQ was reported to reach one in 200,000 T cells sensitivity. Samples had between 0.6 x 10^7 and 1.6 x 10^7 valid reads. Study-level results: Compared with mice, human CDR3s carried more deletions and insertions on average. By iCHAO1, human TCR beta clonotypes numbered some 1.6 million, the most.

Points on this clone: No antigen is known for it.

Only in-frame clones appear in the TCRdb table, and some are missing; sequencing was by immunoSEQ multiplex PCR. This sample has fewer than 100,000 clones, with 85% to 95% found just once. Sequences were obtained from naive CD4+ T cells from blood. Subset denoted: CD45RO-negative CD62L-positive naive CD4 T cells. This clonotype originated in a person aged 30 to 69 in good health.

CDR3 sequence reads: CASSLRTSRWGTDTQYF. The DNA of the CDR3 is TGTGCCAGCAGTCTACGGACTAGCAGATGGGGCACAGATACGCAGTATTTT. The chain employs TRBV27 and TRBJ2-3, with 8 nucleotides matching TRBD2. The V and J ends lost 5 bases and 1 base, in that order; junction bases with no gene match: 11. CDR1 MNHEY and CDR2 SMNVEV come from the germline V gene (reference sequence). The CDR3 runs 17 residues.